This TCR beta chain was observed in a study of T cell changes during pregnancy in multiple sclerosis. V gave up 6 bases and J gave up 2 bases, with 9 bases separating them. The CDR3 contains 13 residues. Looked up from germline, CDR1 is MNHEY and CDR2 is SVGAGI. TCRdb's table, derived via immunoSEQ multiplex PCR, lists solely in-frame clones and lacks some. The sample contains 55,000 to 70,000 clones, around 90% of which appear only once. The rearrangement links TRBV6-5 to TRBJ2-3, with a tentative D call TRBD1 (5 bases). The input for sequencing was CD4+ T cells from peripheral blood mononuclear cells, taken after pregnancy. This receptor was obtained from a female donor with multiple sclerosis, enrolled in a pregnancy study. Here the CDR3 DNA reads TGTGCCAGCAGGGGGCGCGACACAGATACGCAGTATTTT. Its translation is CASRGRDTDTQYF.